This T cell receptor beta chain came from a study of T cells after yellow fever vaccination. Regarding the study as a whole: Booster samples showed a return of most primary-vaccination clones (under 97% CD4, about 87% CD8).

TCRdb re-called the 5' RACE reads through MiXCR, storing one row per CDR3 protein. The table records around 600,000 distinct CDR3 sequences, over 9% of them present only once. With regard to this clonotype: Its specificity is not known.

The CDR3 runs 15 residues. Germline lookup yields CDR1 SGHRS and CDR2 YFSETQ. Trimming cost V 0 bases and J 1 base, with 10 bases left between them. The receptor was isolated from a man in his thirties or forties who received the YFV17D yellow fever vaccine. The material was PBMCs, obtained on the day of the yellow fever booster vaccination. The chain combines TRBV5-1 with TRBJ1-2; D gene uncertain. CDR3 region: CASSLGSSVNYGYTF. The CDR3 coding sequence is TGCGCCAGCAGCTTGGGATCGTCAGTTAACTATGGCTACACCTTC.